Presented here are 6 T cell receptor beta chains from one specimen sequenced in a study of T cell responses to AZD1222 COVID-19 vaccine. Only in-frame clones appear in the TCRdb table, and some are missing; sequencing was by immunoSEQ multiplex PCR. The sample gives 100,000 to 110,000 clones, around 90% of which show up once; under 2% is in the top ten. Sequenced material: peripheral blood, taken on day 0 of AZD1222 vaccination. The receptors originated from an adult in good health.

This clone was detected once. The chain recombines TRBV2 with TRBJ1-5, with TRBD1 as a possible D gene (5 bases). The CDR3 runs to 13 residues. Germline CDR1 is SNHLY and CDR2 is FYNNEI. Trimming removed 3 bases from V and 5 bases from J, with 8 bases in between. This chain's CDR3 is CASSEMGDQPQHF. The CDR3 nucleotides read TGTGCCAGCAGTGAGATGGGGGATCAGCCCCAGCATTTT.

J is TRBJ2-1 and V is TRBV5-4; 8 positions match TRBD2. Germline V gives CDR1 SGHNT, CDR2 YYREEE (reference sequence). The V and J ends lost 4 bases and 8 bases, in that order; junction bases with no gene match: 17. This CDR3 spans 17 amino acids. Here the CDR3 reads CASSHASSAAGADEQFF. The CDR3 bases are TGTGCCAGCAGCCATGCGAGTAGTGCAGCGGGAGCTGATGAGCAGTTCTTC.

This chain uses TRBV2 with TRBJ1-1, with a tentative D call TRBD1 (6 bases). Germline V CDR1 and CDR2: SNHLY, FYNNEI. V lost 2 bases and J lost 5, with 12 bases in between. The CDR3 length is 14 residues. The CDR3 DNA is TGTGCCAGCAGTGAATCCCAGGGGCTAACTGAAGCTTTCTTT. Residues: CASSESQGLTEAFF.

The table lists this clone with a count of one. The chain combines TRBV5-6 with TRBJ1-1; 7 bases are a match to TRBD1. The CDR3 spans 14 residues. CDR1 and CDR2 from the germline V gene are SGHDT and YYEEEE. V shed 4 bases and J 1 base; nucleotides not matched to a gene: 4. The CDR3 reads CASSLDRRNTEAFF. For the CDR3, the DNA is TGTGCCAGCAGCCTGGACAGGAGGAACACTGAAGCTTTCTTT.

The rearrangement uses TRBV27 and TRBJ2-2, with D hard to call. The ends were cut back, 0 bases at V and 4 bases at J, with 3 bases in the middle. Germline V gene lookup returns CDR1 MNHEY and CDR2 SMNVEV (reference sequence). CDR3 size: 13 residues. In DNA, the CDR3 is TGTGCCAGCAGTTTATCGGCCACCGGGGAGCTGTTTTTT. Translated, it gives CASSLSATGELFF.

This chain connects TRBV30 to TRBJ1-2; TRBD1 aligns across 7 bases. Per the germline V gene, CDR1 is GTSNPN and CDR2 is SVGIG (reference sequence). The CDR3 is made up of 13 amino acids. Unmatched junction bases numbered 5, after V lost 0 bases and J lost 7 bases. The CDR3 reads CAWSVEGALGYTF. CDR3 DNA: TGTGCCTGGAGTGTAGAGGGGGCTCTTGGCTACACCTTC.